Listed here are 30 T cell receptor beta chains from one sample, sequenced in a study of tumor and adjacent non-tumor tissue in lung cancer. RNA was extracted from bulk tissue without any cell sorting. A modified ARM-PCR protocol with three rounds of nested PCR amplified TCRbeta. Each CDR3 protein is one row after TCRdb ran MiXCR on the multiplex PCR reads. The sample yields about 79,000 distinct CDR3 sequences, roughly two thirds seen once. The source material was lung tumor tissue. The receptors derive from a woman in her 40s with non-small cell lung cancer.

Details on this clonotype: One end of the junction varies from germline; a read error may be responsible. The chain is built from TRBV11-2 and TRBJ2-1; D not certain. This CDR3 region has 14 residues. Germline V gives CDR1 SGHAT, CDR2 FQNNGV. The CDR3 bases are TGTGCCAGCGCCCGAACGGTGACCGACAATGAGCACTTCTTC. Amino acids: CASARTVTDNEHFF.

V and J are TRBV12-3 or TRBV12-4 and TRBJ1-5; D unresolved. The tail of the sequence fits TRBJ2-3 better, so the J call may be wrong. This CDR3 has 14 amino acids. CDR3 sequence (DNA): TGTGCCAGCAGTTTCCTGGACCTCAATCAGCCCCAGTATTTT. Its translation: CASSFLDLNQPQYF.

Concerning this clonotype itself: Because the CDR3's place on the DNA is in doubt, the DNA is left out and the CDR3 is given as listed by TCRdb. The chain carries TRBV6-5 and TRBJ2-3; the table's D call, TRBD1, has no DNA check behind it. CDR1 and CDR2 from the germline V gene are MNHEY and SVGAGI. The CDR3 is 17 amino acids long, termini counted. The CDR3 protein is CASSYGQNRWGTGTQFF.

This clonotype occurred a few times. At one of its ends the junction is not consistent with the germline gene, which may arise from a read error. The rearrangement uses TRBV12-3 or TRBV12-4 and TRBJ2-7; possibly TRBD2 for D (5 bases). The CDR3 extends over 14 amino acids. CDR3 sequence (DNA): TGTACCAGCAGTTCCCCTAGCCGACGCTACGAGCAGTACTTC. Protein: CTSSSPSRRYEQYF.

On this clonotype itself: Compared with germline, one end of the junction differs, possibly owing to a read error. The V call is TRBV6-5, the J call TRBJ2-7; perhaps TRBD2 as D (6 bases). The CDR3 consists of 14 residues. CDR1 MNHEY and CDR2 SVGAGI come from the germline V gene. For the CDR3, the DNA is TGTGCCAGCAAGAGTGCTAGCGCAATCTACGAGCAATACTTC. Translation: CASKSASAIYEQYF.

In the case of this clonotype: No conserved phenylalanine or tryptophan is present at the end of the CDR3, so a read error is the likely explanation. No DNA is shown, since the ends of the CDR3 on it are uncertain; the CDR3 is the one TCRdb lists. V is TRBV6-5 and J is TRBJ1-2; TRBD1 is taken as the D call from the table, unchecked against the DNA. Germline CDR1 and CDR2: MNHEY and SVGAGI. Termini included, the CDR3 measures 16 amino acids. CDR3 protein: CASSYSSGQGLNDYAL.

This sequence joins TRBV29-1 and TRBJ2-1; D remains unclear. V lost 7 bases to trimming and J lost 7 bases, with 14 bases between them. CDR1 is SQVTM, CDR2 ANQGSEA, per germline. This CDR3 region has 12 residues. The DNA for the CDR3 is TGCAGCGCATCAAAGATTGGGAATGAGCAGTTCTTC. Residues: CSASKIGNEQFF.

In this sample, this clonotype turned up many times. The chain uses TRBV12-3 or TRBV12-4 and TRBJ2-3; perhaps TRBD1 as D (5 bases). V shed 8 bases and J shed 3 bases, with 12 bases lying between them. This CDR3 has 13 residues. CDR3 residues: CASSRVGTDTQYF. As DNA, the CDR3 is TGTGCCAGCTCCAGGGTCGGAACAGATACGCAGTATTTT.

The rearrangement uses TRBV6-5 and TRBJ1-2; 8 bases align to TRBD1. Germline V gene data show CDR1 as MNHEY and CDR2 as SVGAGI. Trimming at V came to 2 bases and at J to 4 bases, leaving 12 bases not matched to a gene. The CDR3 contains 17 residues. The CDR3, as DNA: TGTGCCAGCAGTTACCATTCTTTTCAGGGGGCTGGCTATGGCTACACCTTC. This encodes CASSYHSFQGAGYGYTF.

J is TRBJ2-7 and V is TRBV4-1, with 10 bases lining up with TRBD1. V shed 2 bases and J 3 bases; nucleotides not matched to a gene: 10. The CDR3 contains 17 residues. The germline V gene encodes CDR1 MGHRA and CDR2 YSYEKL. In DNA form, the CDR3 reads TGCGCCAGCAGCCAATCCCGGGAGACAGGGGGCATCTACGAGCAGTACTTC. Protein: CASSQSRETGGIYEQYF.

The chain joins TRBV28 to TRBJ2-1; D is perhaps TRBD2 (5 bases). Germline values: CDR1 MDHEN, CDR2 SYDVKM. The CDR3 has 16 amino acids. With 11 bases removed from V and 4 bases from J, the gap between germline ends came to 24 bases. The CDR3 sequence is CAGGTTWMGPYNEQFF. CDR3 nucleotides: TGTGCCGGAGGAACGACCTGGATGGGCCCGTACAATGAGCAGTTCTTC.

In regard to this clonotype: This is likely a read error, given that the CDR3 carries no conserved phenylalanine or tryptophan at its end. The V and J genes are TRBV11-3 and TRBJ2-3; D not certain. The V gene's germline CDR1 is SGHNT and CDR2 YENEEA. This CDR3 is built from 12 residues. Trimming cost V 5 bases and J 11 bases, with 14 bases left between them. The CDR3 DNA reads TGTGCCAGCAGCCCTACACTGGGGAAGCAGTATTTG. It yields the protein CASSPTLGKQYL.

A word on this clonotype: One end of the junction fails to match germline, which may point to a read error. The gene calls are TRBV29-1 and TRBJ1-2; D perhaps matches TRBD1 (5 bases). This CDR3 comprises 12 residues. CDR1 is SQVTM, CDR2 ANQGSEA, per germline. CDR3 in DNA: TGCAGTGTTGAGGGGAAAGGGAATAGCTACACCTTC. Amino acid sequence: CSVEGKGNSYTF.

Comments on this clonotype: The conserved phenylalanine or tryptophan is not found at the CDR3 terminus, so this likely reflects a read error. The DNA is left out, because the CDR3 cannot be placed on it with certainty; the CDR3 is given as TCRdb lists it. This chain's CDR3 is CASSLAGNTEALS. The genes are TRBV11-3 and TRBJ1-1. Germline V gene sequence: CDR1 SGHNT, CDR2 YENEEA. Inclusive of both ends, the CDR3 amounts to 13 amino acids.

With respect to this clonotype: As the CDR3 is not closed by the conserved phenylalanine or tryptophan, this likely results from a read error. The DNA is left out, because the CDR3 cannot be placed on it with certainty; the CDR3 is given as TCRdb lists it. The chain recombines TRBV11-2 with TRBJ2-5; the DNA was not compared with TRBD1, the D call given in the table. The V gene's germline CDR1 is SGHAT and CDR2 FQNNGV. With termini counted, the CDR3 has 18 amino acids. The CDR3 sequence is CASSDSRFTGTAQETQYL.

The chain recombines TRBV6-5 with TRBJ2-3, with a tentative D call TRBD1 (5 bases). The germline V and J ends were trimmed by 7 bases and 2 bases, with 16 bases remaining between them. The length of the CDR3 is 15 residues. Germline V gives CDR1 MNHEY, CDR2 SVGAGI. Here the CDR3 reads CASKIGVGPTDTQYF. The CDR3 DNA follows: TGTGCCAGCAAAATAGGGGTGGGCCCCACAGATACGCAGTATTTT.

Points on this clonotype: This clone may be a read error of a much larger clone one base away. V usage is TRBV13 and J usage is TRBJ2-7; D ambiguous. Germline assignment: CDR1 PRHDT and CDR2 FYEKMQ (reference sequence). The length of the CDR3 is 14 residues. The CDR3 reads CANSLDGGSYEQYF. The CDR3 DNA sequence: TGTGCCAACAGCTTAGACGGTGGATCCTACGAGCAGTACTTC.

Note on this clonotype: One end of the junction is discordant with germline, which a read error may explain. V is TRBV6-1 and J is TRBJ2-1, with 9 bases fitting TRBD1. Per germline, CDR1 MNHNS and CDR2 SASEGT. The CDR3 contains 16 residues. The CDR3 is CASISRSGQGYNEQFF. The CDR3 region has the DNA TGTGCTAGCATCTCGAGATCGGGACAGGGCTACAATGAGCAGTTCTTC.

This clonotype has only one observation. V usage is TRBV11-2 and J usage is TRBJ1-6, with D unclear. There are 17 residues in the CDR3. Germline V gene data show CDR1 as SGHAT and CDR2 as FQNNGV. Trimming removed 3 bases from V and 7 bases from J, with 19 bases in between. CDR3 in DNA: TGTGCCAGCAGCTTTACCTTCGGGTGCGCCCTAAATTCACCCCTCCACTTT. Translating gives CASSFTFGCALNSPLHF. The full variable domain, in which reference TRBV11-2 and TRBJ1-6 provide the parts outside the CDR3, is EAGVAQSPRYKIIEKRQSVAFWCNPISGHATLYWYQQILGQGPKLLIQFQNNGVVDDSQLPKDRFSAERLKGVDSTLKIQPAKLEDSAVYLCASSFTFGCALNSPLHFGNGTRLTVT.

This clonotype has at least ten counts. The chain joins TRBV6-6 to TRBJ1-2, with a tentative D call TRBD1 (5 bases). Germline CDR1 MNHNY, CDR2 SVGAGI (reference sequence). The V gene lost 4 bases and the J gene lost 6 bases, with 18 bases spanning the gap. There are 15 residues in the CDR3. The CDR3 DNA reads TGTGCCAGCAGTTCCCAGCAGGGAGGTCTGGATGGCTACACCTTC. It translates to CASSSQQGGLDGYTF.

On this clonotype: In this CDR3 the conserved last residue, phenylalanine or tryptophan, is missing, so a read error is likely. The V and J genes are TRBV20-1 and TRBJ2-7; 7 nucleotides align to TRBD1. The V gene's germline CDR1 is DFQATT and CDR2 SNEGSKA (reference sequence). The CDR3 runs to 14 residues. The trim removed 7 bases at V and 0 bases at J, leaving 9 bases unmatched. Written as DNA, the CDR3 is TGCAGTGTCAAGAGGGACAGTTACTCCTACGAGCAGTACATC. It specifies CSVKRDSYSYEQYI.

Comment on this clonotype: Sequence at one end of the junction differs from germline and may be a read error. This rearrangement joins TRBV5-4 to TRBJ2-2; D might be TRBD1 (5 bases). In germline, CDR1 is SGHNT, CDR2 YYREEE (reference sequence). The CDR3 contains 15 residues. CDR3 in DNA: TGTGCCGGCAGCTCAAAAACAGGAAACACAGGGGAGCTGTTTTTT. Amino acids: CAGSSKTGNTGELFF.

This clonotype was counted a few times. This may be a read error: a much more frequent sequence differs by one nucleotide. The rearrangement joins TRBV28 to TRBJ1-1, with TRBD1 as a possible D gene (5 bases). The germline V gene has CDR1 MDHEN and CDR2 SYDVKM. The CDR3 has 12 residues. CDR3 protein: CVSRAGGKKGFF. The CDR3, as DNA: TGTGTCAGCAGGGCGGGGGGTAAAAAGGGGTTCTTT. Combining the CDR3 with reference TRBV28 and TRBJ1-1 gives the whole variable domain DVKVTQSSRYLVKRTGEKVFLECVQDMDHENMFWYRQDPGLGLRLIYFSYDVKMKEKGDIPEGYSVSREKKERFSLILESASTNQTSMYLCVSRAGGKKGFFGQGTRLTVV.

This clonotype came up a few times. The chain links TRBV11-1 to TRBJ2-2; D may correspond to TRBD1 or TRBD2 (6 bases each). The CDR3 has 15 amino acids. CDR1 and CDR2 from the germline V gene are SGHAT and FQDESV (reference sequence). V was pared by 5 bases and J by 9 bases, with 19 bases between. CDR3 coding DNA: TGTGCCAGCAGCAAAAGGGACCGGGGGCCCCGGGAGCTGTTTTTT. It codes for CASSKRDRGPRELFF.

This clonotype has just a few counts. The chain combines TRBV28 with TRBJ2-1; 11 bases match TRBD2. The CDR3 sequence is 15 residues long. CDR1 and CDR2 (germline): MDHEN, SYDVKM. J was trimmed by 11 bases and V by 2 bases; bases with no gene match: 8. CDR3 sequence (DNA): TGTGCCAGCAGTTTAGGTCTAGCGGGGGGTTGGCAGCAGTTCTTC. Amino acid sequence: CASSLGLAGGWQQFF.

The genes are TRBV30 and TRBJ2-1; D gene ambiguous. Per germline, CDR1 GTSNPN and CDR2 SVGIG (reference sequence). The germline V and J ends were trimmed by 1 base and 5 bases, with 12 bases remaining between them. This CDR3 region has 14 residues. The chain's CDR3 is CAWSGKPRDNEQFF. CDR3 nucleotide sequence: TGTGCCTGGAGTGGTAAGCCCCGGGACAATGAGCAGTTCTTC.

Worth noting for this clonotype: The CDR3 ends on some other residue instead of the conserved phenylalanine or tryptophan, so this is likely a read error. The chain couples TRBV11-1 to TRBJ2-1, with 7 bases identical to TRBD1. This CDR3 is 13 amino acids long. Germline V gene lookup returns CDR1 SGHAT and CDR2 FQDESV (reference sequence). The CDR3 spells CASTLHRGWVQFL. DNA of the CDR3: TGTGCCAGCACCTTACACAGGGGATGGGTTCAGTTCCTC.

The CDR3 sequence is CASIVTGTGANVLTF. As DNA, the CDR3 is TGTGCCAGCATTGTCACAGGAACTGGGGCCAACGTCCTGACTTTC. This sequence joins TRBV6-5 and TRBJ2-6; possible D gene TRBD1, 5 bases. Germline V gene sequence: CDR1 MNHEY, CDR2 SVGAGI. V lost 7 bases, J lost 2 bases, and 12 bases lay in between. The CDR3 consists of 15 residues.

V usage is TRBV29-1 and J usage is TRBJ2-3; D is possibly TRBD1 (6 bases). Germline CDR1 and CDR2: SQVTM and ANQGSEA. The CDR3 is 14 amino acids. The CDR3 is CSTGTPSRSDTQYF. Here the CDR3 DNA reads TGCAGTACCGGGACACCCAGTAGAAGTGATACGCAGTATTTT.

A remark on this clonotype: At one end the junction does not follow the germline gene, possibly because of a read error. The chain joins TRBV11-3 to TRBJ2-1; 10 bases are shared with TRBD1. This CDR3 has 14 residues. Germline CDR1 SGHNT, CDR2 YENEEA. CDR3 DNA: TGTGCCAGCAGCCCCGGACAGGGGGACAATGAGCAACTCTTC. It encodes CASSPGQGDNEQLF.